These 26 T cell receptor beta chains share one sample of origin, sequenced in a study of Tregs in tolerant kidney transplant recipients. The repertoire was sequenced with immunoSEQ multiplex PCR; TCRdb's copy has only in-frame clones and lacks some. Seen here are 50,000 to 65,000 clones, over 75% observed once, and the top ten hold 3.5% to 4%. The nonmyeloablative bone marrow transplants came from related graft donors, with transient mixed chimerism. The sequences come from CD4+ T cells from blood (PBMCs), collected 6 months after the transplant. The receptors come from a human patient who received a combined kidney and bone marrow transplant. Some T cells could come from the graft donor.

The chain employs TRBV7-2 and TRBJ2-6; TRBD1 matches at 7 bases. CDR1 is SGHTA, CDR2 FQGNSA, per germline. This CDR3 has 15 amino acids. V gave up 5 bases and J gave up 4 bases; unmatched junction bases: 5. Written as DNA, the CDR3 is TGTGCCAGCAGCCTTATCAGGGGGGGGGCCAACGTCCTGACTTTC. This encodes CASSLIRGGANVLTF.

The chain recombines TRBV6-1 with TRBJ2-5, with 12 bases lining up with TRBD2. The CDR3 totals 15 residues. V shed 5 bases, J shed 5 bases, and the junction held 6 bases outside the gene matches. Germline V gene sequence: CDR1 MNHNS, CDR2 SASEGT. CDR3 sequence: CASSQTSGGWETQYF. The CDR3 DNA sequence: TGTGCCAGCAGTCAGACTAGCGGGGGTTGGGAGACCCAGTACTTC.

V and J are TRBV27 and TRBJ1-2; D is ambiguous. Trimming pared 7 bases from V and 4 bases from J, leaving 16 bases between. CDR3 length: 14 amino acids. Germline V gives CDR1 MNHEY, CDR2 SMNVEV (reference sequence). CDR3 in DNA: TGTGCCAGCATGGCGACCGCCCGCGGCTATGGCTACACCTTC. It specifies CASMATARGYGYTF.

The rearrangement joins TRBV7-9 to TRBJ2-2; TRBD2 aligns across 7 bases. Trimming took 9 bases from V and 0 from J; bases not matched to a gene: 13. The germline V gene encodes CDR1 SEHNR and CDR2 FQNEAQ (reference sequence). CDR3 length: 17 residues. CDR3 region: CASAITDRGANTGELFF. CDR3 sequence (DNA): TGTGCCAGTGCCATAACCGATCGGGGGGCGAACACCGGGGAGCTGTTTTTT.

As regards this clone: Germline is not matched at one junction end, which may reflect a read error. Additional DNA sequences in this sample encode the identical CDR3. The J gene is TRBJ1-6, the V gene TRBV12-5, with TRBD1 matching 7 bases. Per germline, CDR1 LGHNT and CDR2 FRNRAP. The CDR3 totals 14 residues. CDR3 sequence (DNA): TGTGCTAGTGGTCCGAGGGGGCAGAATTCCCCCCTCCACTTT. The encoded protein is CASGPRGQNSPLHF.

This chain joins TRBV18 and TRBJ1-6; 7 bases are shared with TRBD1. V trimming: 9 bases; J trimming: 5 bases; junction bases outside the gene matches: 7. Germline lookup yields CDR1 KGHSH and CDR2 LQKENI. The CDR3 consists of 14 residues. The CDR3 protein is CASTGTVDNSPLHF. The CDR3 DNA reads TGTGCCAGTACCGGGACAGTGGATAATTCACCCCTCCACTTT.

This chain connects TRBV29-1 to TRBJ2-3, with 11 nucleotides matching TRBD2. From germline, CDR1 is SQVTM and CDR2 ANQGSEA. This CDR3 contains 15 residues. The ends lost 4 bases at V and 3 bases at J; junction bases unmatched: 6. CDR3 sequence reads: CSVGTSGRTTDTQYF. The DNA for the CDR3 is TGCAGCGTTGGTACTAGCGGGAGAACGACAGATACGCAGTATTTT.

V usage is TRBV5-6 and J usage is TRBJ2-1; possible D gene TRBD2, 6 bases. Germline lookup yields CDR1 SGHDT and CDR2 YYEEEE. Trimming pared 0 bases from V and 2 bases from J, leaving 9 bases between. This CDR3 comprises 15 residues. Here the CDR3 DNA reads TGTGCCAGCAGCTTGGGACTAGGCACCTACAATGAGCAGTTCTTC. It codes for CASSLGLGTYNEQFF.

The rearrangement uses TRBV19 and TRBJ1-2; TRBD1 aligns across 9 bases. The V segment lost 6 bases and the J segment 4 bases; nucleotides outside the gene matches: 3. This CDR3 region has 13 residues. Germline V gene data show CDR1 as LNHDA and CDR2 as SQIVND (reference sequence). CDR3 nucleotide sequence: TGTGCCAGTAGACAGGGGGCAGTCTATGGCTACACCTTC. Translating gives CASRQGAVYGYTF.

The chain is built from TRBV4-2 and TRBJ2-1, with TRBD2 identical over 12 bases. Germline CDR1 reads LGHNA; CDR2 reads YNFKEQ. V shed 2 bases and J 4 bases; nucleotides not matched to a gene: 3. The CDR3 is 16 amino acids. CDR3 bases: TGTGCCAGCAGCCAAAGACTAGCGGGAGTGTACAATGAGCAGTTCTTC. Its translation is CASSQRLAGVYNEQFF.

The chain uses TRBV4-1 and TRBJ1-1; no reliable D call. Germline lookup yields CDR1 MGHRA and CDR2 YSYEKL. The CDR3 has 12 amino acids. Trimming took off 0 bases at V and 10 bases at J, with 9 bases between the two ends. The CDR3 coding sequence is TGCGCCAGCAGCCAAGAAAGCACTCGAGCTTTCTTT. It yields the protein CASSQESTRAFF.

DNA of the CDR3: TGTGCCAGCAGCTTAGATCGGACTAGCGGGGAGCAGTTCTTC. Protein sequence: CASSLDRTSGEQFF. The chain carries TRBV11-2 and TRBJ2-1; 11 positions agree with TRBD2. CDR1 is SGHAT, CDR2 FQNNGV, per germline. V dropped 0 bases and J dropped 10; count of bases not matched to a gene: 2. The CDR3 runs to 14 residues.

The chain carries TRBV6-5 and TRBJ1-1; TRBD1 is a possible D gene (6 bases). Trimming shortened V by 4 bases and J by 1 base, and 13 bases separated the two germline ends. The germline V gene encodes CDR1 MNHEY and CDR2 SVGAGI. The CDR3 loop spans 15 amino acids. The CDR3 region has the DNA TGTGCCAGCAGTTCTTCCGGGACACCGAACACTGAAGCTTTCTTT. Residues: CASSSSGTPNTEAFF.

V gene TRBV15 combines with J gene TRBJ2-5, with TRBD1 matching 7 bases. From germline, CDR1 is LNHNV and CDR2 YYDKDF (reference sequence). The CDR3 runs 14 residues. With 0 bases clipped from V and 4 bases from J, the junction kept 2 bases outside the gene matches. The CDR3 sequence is CATSRERTGETQYF. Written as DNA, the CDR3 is TGTGCCACCAGCAGAGAAAGGACAGGAGAGACCCAGTACTTC.

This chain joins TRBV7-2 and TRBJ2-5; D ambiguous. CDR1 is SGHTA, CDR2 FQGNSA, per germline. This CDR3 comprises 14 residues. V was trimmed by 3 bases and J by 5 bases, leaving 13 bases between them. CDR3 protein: CASSLWASQETQYF. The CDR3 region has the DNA TGTGCCAGCAGCTTGTGGGCCTCTCAGGAGACCCAGTACTTC.

The CDR3 reads CASSFRGTEAFF. DNA of the CDR3: TGTGCCAGCAGCTTCCGAGGCACTGAAGCTTTCTTT. V usage is TRBV5-4 and J usage is TRBJ1-1; D is ambiguous. From germline, CDR1 is SGHNT and CDR2 YYREEE (reference sequence). The CDR3 has 12 amino acids. V gave up 2 bases and J gave up 4 bases, with 6 bases separating them.

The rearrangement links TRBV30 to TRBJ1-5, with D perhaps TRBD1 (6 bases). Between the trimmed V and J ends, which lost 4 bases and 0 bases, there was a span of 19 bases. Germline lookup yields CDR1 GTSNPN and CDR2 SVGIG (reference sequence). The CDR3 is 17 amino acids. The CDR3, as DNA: TGTGCCTGGAACCTGGGGACAAAGTGGGATAGCAATCAGCCCCAGCATTTT. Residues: CAWNLGTKWDSNQPQHF.

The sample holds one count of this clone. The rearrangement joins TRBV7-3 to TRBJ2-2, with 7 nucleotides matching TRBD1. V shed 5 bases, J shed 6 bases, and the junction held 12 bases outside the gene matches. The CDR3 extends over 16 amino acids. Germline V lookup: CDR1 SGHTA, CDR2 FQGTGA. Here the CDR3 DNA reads TGTGCCAGCAGCCTCTTCACAGGGGTGGGACCCGGGGAGCTGTTTTTT. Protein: CASSLFTGVGPGELFF.

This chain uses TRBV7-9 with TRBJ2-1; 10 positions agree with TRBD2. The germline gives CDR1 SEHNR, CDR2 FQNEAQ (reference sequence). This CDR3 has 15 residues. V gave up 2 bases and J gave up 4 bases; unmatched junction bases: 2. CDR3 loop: CASSLSSGGYNEQFF. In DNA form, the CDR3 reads TGTGCCAGCAGCTTAAGTAGCGGGGGGTACAATGAGCAGTTCTTC.

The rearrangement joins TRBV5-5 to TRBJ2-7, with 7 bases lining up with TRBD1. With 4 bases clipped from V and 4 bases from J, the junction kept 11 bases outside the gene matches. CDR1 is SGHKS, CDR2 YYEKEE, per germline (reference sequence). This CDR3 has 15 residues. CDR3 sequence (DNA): TGTGCCAGCAGCCCCGCCCCAGGGGGTTCTTACGAGCAGTACTTC. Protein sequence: CASSPAPGGSYEQYF.

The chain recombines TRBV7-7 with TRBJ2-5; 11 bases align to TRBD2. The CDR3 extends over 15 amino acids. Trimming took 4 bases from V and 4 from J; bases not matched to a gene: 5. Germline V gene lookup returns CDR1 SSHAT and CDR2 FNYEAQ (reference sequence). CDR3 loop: CASSSSGGLPETQYF. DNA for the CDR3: TGTGCCAGCAGCTCTAGCGGGGGGCTCCCAGAGACCCAGTACTTC.

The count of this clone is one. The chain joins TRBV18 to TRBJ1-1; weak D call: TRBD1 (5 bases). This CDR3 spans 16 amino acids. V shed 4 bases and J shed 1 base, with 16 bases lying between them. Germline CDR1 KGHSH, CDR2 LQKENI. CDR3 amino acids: CASSLGLGIANTEAFF. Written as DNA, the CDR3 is TGTGCCAGCTCACTGGGACTGGGAATAGCGAACACTGAAGCTTTCTTT.

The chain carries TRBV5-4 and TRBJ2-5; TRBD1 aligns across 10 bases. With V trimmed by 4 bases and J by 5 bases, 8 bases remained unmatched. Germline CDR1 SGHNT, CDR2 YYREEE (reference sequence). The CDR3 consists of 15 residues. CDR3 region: CASSTDRGNGETQYF. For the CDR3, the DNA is TGTGCCAGCAGCACGGACAGGGGGAACGGGGAGACCCAGTACTTC.

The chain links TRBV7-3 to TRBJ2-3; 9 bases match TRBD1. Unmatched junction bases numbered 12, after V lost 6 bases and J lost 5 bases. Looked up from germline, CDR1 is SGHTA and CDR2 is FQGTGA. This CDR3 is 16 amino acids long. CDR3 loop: CASRQTGGNNVDTQYF. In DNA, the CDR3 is TGTGCCAGCAGGCAAACAGGGGGCAATAATGTAGATACGCAGTATTTT.

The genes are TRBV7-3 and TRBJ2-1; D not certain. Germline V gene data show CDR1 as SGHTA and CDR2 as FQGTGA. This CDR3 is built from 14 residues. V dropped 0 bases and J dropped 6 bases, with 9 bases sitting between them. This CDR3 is CASSLTWWSNEQFF. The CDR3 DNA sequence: TGTGCCAGCAGCTTAACTTGGTGGAGCAATGAGCAGTTCTTC.

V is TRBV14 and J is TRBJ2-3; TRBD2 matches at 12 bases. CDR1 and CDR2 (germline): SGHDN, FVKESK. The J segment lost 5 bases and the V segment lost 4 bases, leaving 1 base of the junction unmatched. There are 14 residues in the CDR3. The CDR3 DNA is TGTGCCAGCAGCCTGACTAGCGGGGGAGATACGCAGTATTTT. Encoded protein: CASSLTSGGDTQYF.